This T cell receptor (beta chain) is from a study of shared clonotypes between healthy human individuals. Study conclusions and caveats: Several donors showed sharing of approximately 5% of naive CD4 clonotypes. Estimated richness was generally greater in naive than memory subsets. Clonotypes not shared had lower generation probabilities than those common to all four donors.

Concerning this clone: Antigen: not known.

Produced via immunoSEQ multiplex PCR; TCRdb's table is partial and in-frame only. Of roughly 850,000 clones listed, about 96% were seen once; the top ten hold about 0.21%. The CDR3 is 15 amino acids. The germline CDR1 and CDR2 sequences are SGHVS and FNYEAQ. Trimming cost V 1 base and J 3 bases; bases outside gene matches: 3. Only CD45RO-negative cells positively selected for CCR7 counted as naive CD8 cells, so terminally differentiated effector memory CD45RA+ cells were excluded. V is TRBV7-6 and J is TRBJ2-1; 7 bases line up with TRBD2. The clonotype comes from a man aged 30 to 45 in good health. The sequenced sample was naive CD8+ T cells sorted from blood. The chain's CDR3 is CASSLDSSGYNEQFF. In DNA form, the CDR3 reads TGTGCCAGCAGCTTAGATTCTAGCGGCTACAATGAGCAGTTCTTC.